The source of this T cell receptor (beta chain) is a study of Graves' ophthalmopathy and Graves' hyperthyroidism. This CDR3 has 17 residues. V shed 2 bases, J shed 3 bases, and the junction held 14 bases outside the gene matches. From germline, CDR1 is SQVTM and CDR2 ANQGSEA. In donors with ophthalmopathy, activity was moderate-to-severe, with CAS ≥3, NOSPECS ≥4 and duration under 3 months. Additional autoimmune diseases, uncontrolled infections, pregnancy or lactation disqualified patients. Amplifying from RNA transcripts, the study obtained TCR beta CDR3 regions. Scientists carried out first-round RT-PCR using HTBI primers and then a second-round multiplex PCR. TCRdb independently ran MiXCR on the multiplex PCR reads; one entry per CDR3 protein. The sample includes around 670,000 distinct CDR3 sequences, 35% to 50% of them seen just once.

The chain carries TRBV29-1 and TRBJ1-1, with 8 bases fitting TRBD1. Material for sequencing was peripheral blood. This clonotype was obtained from an adult man with Graves' ophthalmopathy. The CDR3 sequence is CSVESDRGRDKDTEAFF. In nucleotides, the CDR3 is TGCAGCGTTGAATCCGACAGGGGACGGGACAAAGACACTGAAGCTTTCTTT.